Presented here are 9 T cell receptor gamma chains from one specimen sequenced in a study of γδ T cells in repeated Plasmodium falciparum infection. TCRdb re-called the multiplex PCR reads through CATT. The repertoire consists of 27,000 or so gamma-chain clones, with 1.4% to 1.5% occurring once and the leading ten covering roughly 19%. Flow sorting of PBMC yielded separate Vgamma9/Vdelta2+ and Vdelta2-negative gammadelta T cell populations for bulk repertoire analysis. Sequencing was performed on gamma-delta T cells from blood. Receptors originate from a pool of human donors (malaria-infected and uninfected, not separated).

Comment on this clone: TCRdb's protein, taken from a much larger clone, differs from this DNA's translation at residue 11, likely owing to a read error; the protein displayed comes from the DNA. J gene calling gave no result, while the V gene is TRGV4. Germline CDR1 reads EGSTGY; CDR2 reads YDSYTSSV. The CDR3 contains 13 residues. CDR3 nucleotide sequence: TGTGCCACCTGGGATTATGCTTCTTGGTTCGAGATATTT. It specifies CATWDYASWFEIF.

This clone was picked up many times. This DNA's translation and the protein TCRdb lists, from a much larger clone, do not match at residue 12, likely due to a read error; the protein shown is translated from the DNA. J is TRGJP1 and V is TRGV9. The J gene was missing in TCRdb and was found by matching the end of the DNA to germline. Germline values: CDR1 GITISATS, CDR2 ISYDGTV (reference sequence). The CDR3 totals 15 residues. The CDR3 loop reads CALWEVRATGWLKIF. CDR3 nucleotide sequence: TGTGCCTTGTGGGAGGTGAGGGCCACTGGTTGGCTCAAGATATTT.

By frequency in the sample, this clone is medium-sized. This same CDR3 is encoded by further DNA sequences in the sample. The gene calls are TRGV9 and TRGJP. CDR1 GITISATS and CDR2 ISYDGTV come from the germline V gene (reference sequence). With 4 bases clipped from V and 4 bases from J, the junction kept 4 bases outside the gene matches. The CDR3 totals 16 residues. This CDR3 reads CALWDNQELGKKIKVF. In DNA, the CDR3 is TGTGCCTTGTGGGACAACCAAGAGTTGGGCAAAAAAATCAAGGTATTT.

Details on this clone: A read error is likely here: a far larger clone is one base away. A V gene of TRGV2 was called, but no J gene was assigned. Germline V lookup: CDR1 EGSNGY, CDR2 YDSYNSKV. The CDR3 covers 10 residues. The CDR3 spells CATTGWFKIF. The CDR3 DNA reads TGTGCCACCACTGGTTGGTTTAAGATATTT.

A note on this clone: The protein given by TCRdb reflects a much larger clone and differs at residue 4 from this DNA's translation, likely from a read error; the protein shown is the DNA's translation. V gene TRGV5 combines with J gene TRGJ1 or TRGJ2. TCRdb records no J gene; here it was assigned by comparing the DNA to germline. The CDR3 contains 14 residues. The V gene's germline CDR1 is VINAFY and CDR2 YDVSNSKD. The CDR3 sequence: CATRDRPANYKKLF. CDR3 nucleotides: TGTGCCACCAGGGACAGGCCGGCGAATTATAAGAAACTCTTT.

This clone was recorded a few times. The protein TCRdb lists belongs to a much larger clone and differs from this DNA's translation at residue 10, which points to a read error; the protein shown is made from the DNA. J is TRGJP1 and V is TRGV2. Assignment of the J gene here rests on matching the DNA to germline, because TCRdb gives none. CDR1 EGSNGY and CDR2 YDSYNSKV come from the germline V gene. This CDR3 spans 13 amino acids. The CDR3 loop is CATWDFPGWLKIF. The CDR3, as DNA: TGTGCCACCTGGGACTTTCCCGGTTGGCTCAAGATATTT.

This clone was detected many times. TCRdb's protein for this DNA is that of a much larger clone and differs from the translation at residue 9, likely a read error; the protein shown is the DNA translation. The genes are TRGV9 and TRGJP1. Because TCRdb records no J gene, it was assigned here through a match of the DNA to germline. Germline V gene data show CDR1 as GITISATS and CDR2 as ISYDGTV (reference sequence). The CDR3 spans 12 residues. CDR3 protein: CASYTTGWLKIF. The CDR3 nucleotides read TGTGCCTCTTATACCACTGGTTGGCTCAAGATATTT.

This clone has a handful of counts. The protein held in TCRdb is that of a much larger clone and does not match this DNA's translation at residue 9, likely because of a read error; the protein shown is translated from the DNA. This chain connects TRGV3 to TRGJ1 or TRGJ2. No J segment appears in TCRdb, so it was assigned here by matching the sequence to germline. Germline values: CDR1 VTNTFY, CDR2 YDVSTARD (reference sequence). J was trimmed by 10 bases and V by 0 bases; bases with no gene match: 9. The CDR3 totals 13 residues. The DNA of the CDR3 is TGTGCCACCTGGGACAGGCTGGGTGGGAAGAAACTCTTT. It translates to CATWDRLGGKKLF.

This clone has a count of ten or more. The protein TCRdb lists belongs to a much larger clone and differs from this DNA's translation at residue 12, which points to a read error; the protein shown is made from the DNA. V gene TRGV9 combines with J gene TRGJP. The J gene, left out of TCRdb, was set here by checking the DNA against germline. The V gene's germline CDR1 is GITISATS and CDR2 ISYDGTV (reference sequence). The CDR3 consists of 17 residues. The CDR3 region has the DNA TGTGCCTTGTGGGAGGTGAAGGCCAAGTTGGGCAGAAAAATCAAGGTATTT. The encoded protein is CALWEVKAKLGRKIKVF.